The clone carrying this TCR beta chain was counted only a few times. What it binds is unknown. The ends were cut back, 5 bases at V and 7 bases at J, with 18 bases in the middle. Looked up from germline, CDR1 is MNHEY and CDR2 is SMNVEV (reference sequence). The CDR3 is made up of 15 amino acids. One entry per CDR3 protein, called by TCRdb with MiXCR from the reads. Among approximately 160,000 distinct CDR3 sequences listed, about 15% were seen once. The sample belongs to a study of T cell repertoires in cytomegalovirus infection. Study details: From public TCR beta signatures came an indication of both CMV infection and matching HLA type.

The study, taken as a whole, reports: The study found HLA-C-restricted CMV-specific TCR beta clonotypes dominating the ex vivo response.

The J gene is TRBJ1-5, the V gene TRBV27; tentative D call: TRBD1 (5 bases). This receptor was taken from a human donor in good health (CMV status not recorded). Some clones in this sample may be carry-over from other donors' samples. Specimen: CD8+ T cells from PBMCs. The CDR3, as DNA: TGTGCCAGCAGTCCAATTTCGCAGGGTAAACAGCCCCAGCATTTT. This encodes CASSPISQGKQPQHF.